The entry that follows covers one T cell receptor (beta chain) sequence. Its antigen is not known. This sample is part of a study of T cells after yellow fever vaccination. Study summary: Preparing low-cell-number fractions relied on SMART-Seq v4 Ultra Low Input. Study-wide points: Post-booster repertoires again held most primary-vaccination clones (roughly 96% CD4, just under 90% CD8).

As TCR cDNA was made by 5'RACE template switching, a universal primer site and UMIs were added. TCRdb recomputed calls from the 5' RACE reads with MiXCR, one row per CDR3 protein. Among some 500,000 distinct CDR3 sequences listed, about 13% were seen once. The TCR was taken from a man younger than 40 who received the YFV17D yellow fever vaccine. The source material was PBMCs, sampled on the day of the yellow fever booster vaccination.

DNA for the CDR3: TGTGCCACCAGTGGAACCGGGAGGTTCAACGAGCAGTACTTC. Translation: CATSGTGRFNEQYF. The chain uses TRBV24-1 and TRBJ2-7; 7 bases map to TRBD2. Germline CDR1 reads KGHDR; CDR2 reads SFDVKD. The CDR3 consists of 14 residues. With V trimmed by 5 bases and J by 5 bases, 8 bases remained unmatched.